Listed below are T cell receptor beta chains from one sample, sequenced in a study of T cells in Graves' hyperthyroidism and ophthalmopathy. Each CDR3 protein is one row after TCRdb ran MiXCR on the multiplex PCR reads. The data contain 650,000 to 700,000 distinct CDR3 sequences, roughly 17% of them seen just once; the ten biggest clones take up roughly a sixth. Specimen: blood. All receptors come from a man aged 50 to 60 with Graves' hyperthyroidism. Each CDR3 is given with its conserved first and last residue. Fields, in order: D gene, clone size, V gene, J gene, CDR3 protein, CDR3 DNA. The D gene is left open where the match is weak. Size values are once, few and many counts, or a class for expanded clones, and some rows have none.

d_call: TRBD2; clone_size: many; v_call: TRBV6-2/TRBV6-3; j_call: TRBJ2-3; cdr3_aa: CASSFRTSRTTDTQYF; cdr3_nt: TGTGCCAGCAGTTTTCGGACTAGCAGAACCACAGATACGCAGTATTTT
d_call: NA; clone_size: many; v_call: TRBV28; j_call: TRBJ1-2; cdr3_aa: CASSRQVNYGYTF; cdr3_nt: TGTGCCAGCAGTCGCCAGGTTAACTATGGCTACACCTTC
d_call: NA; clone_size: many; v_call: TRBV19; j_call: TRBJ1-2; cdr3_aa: CASSIVTERPDGYTF; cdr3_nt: TGTGCCAGTAGTATCGTCACGGAGCGCCCGGATGGCTACACCTTC
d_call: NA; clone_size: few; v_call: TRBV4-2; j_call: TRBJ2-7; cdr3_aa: CASSQDERTLSYEQYF; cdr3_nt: TGTGCCAGCAGCCAAGATGAGAGGACACTCTCCTACGAGCAGTACTTC
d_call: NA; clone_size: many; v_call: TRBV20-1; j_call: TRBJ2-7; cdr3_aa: CSGQGAGPYEQYF; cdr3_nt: TGCAGTGGCCAAGGCGCGGGACCCTACGAGCAGTACTTC
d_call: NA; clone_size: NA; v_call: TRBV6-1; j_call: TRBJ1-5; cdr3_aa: CASSGGAGAGNQPQHF; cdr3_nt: TGTGCCAGCAGTGGGGGGGCAGGGGCGGGCAATCAGCCCCAGCATTTT
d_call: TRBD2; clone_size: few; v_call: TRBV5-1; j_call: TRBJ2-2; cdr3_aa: CASSRGEASGVTNTGELFF; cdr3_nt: TGCGCCAGCAGCCGAGGGGAGGCTAGCGGGGTTACGAACACCGGGGAGCTGTTTTTT
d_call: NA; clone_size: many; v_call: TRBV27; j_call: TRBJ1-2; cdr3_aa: CASSFQGSNYGYTF; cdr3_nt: TGTGCCAGCAGTTTCCAGGGCTCTAACTATGGCTACACCTTC
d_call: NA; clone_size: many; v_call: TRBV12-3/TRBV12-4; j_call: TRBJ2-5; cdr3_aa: CASSTPGTQETQYF; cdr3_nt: TGTGCCAGCAGTACGCCCGGGACTCAAGAGACCCAGTACTTC
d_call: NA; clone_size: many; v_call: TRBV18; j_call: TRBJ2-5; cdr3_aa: CASSPGTAQETQYF; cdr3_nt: TGTGCCAGCTCACCGGGGACGGCCCAAGAGACCCAGTACTTC
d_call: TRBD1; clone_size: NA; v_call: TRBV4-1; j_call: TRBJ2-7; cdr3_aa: CASSRGQGPLTEQYF; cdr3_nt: TGCGCCAGCAGCCGAGGACAGGGGCCTCTGACCGAGCAGTACTTC
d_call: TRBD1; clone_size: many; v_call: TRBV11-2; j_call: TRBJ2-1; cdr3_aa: CASSHWDRAHNEQFF; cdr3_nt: TGTGCCAGCAGCCATTGGGACAGGGCCCACAATGAGCAGTTCTTC
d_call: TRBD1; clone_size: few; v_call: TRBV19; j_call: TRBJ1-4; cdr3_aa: CASLNGQDATNEKLFF; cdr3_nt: TGTGCCAGTCTTAATGGACAGGATGCAACTAATGAAAAACTGTTTTTT
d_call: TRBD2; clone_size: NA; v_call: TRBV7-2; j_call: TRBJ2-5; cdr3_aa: CASSHSLAGGRRETQYF; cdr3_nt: TGCGCCAGCAGCCATTCGCTAGCGGGAGGAAGGCGGGAGACCCAGTACTTC
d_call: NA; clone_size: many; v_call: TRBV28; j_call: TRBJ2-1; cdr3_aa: CASSLRGSRPYNEQFF; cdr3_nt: TGTGCCAGCAGTTTAAGGGGGAGCCGCCCCTACAATGAGCAGTTCTTC
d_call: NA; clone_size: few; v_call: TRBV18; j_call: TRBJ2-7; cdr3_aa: CASGPSPQARIPDGQYF; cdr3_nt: TGTGCCAGCGGACCTAGTCCCCAGGCCCGCATACCGGACGGGCAGTACTTC
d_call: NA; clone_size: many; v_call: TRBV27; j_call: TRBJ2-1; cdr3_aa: CASSPRPGTYSYNEQFF; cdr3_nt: TGTGCCAGCAGTCCGAGACCCGGGACTTACTCCTACAATGAGCAGTTCTTC